This T cell receptor beta chain appears in the sequencing data of a study of T cells after yellow fever vaccination. TCRdb redid the calling of the 5' RACE reads with MiXCR, one entry per CDR3 protein. The data show around 300,000 distinct CDR3 sequences, approximately 4% seen once. V was shortened by 6 bases and J by 9 bases, with 12 bases between the two germline ends. The CDR3 is 12 residues long. Germline values: CDR1 MDHEN, CDR2 SYDVKM. This TCR came from a man between 18 and 35 years old who received the YFV17D yellow fever vaccine. The rearrangement uses TRBV28 and TRBJ2-1, with D possibly matching TRBD2 (5 bases). This specimen was PBMCs, taken 15 days after the yellow fever booster vaccination. In nucleotides, the CDR3 is TGTGCCAGCAGACTTCTTCGGGGTGAGCAGTTCTTC. It yields the protein CASRLLRGEQFF.